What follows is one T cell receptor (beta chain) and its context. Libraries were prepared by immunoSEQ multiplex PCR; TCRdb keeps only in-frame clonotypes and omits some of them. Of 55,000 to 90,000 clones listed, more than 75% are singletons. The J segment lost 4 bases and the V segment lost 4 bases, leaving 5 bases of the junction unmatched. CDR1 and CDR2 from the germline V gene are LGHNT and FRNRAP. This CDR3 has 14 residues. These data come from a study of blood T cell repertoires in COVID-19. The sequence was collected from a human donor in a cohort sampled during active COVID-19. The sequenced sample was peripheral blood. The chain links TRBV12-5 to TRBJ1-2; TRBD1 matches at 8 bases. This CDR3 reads CASGSGQAIYGYTF. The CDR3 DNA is TGTGCTAGTGGTTCGGGACAGGCTATCTATGGCTACACCTTC.